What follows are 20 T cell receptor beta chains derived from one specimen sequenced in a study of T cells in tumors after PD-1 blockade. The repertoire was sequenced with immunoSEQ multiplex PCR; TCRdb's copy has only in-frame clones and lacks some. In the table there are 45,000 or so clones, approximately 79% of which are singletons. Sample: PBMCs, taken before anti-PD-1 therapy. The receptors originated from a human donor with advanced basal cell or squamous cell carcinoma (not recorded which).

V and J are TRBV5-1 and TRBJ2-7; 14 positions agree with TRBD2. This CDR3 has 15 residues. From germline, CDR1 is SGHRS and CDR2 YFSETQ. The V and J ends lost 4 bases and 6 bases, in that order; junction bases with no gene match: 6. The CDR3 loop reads CASSPGTSGGGEQYF. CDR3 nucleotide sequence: TGCGCCAGCAGCCCCGGGACTAGCGGGGGAGGCGAGCAGTACTTC.

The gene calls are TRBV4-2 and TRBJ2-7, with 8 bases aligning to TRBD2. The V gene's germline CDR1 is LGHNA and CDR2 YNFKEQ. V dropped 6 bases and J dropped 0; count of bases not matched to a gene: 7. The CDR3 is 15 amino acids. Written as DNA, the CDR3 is TGTGCCAGCAGTCCCGGGGGGGGGAACTCCTACGAGCAGTACTTC. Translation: CASSPGGGNSYEQYF.

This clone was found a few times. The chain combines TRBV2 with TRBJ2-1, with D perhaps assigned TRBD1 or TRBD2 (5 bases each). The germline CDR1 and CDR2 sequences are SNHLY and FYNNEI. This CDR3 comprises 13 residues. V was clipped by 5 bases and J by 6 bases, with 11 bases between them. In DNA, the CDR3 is TGTGCCAGCAGTAGGGAGAGGGGCAATGAGCAGTTCTTC. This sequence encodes CASSRERGNEQFF.

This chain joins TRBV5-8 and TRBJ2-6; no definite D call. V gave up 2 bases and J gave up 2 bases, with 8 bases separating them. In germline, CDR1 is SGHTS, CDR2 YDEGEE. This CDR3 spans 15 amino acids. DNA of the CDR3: TGTGCCAGCAGCTTTCGGCGCGCTGGGGCCAACGTCCTGACTTTC. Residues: CASSFRRAGANVLTF.

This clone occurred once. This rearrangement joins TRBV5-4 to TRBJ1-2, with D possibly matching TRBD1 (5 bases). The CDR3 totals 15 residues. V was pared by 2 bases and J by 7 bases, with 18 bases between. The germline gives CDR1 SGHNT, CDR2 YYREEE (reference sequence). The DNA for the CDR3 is TGTGCCAGCAGCTTAGTTGGGCGCCAGGGCTTTGGCTACACCTTC. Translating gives CASSLVGRQGFGYTF. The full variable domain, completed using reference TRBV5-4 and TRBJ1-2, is ETGVTQSPTHLIKTRGQQVTLRCSSQSGHNTVSWYQQALGQGPQFIFQYYREEENGRGNFPPRFSGLQFPNYSSELNVNALELDDSALYLCASSLVGRQGFGYTFGSGTRLTVV.

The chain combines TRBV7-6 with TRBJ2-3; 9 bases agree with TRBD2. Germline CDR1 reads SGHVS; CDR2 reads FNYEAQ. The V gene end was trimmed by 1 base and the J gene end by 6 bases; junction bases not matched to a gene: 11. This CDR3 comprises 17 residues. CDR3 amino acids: CASSLGAGGPGRDTQYF. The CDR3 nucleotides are TGTGCCAGCAGCTTAGGGGCGGGAGGGCCGGGTCGGGATACGCAGTATTTT.

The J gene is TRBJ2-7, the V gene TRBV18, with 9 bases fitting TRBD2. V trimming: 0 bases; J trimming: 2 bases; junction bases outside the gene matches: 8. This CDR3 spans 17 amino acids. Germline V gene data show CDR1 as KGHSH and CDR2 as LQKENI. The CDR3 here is CASSPPLTSGLTYEQYF. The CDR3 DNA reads TGTGCCAGCTCACCACCGTTGACTAGCGGCCTCACCTACGAGCAGTACTTC. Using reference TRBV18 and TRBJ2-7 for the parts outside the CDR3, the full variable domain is NAGVMQNPRHLVRRRGQEARLRCSPMKGHSHVYWYRQLPEEGLKFMVYLQKENIIDESGMPKERFSAEFPKEGPSILRIQQVVRGDSAAYFCASSPPLTSGLTYEQYFGPGTRLTVT.

The CDR3 loop reads CASSLDSRDSEQYF. The CDR3 bases are TGTGCCAGCAGCCTGGACTCTCGGGACTCCGAGCAGTACTTC. The V and J genes are TRBV5-4 and TRBJ2-7; a weak D match, TRBD2 (6 bases). The V and J ends lost 4 bases and 6 bases respectively, with 17 bases between them. Germline V gene sequence: CDR1 SGHNT, CDR2 YYREEE (reference sequence). The CDR3 totals 14 residues.

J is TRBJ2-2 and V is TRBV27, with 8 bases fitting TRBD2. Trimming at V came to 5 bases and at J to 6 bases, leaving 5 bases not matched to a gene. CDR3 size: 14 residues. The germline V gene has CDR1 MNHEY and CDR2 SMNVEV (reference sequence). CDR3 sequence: CASSGTRRSGELFF. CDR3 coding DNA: TGTGCCAGCAGTGGGACTAGAAGGTCCGGGGAGCTGTTTTTT.

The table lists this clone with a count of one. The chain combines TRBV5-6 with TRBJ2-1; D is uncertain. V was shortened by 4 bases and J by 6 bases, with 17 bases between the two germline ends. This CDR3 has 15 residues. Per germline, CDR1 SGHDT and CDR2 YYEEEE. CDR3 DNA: TGTGCCAGCAGCAAAGACCCCCACGGCTCCAATGAGCAGTTCTTC. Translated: CASSKDPHGSNEQFF.

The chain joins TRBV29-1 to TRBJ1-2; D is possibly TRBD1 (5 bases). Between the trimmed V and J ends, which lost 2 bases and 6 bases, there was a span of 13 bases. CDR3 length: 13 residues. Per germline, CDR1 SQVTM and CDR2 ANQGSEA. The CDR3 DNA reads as TGCAGCGTTGAACGATTGGGAGGGGATGGCTACACCTTC. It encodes CSVERLGGDGYTF.

In nucleotides, the CDR3 is TGCAGCGTCCGGTTAGTTGGGGTAGCTGGAAACACCATATATTTT. Encoded protein: CSVRLVGVAGNTIYF. The gene calls are TRBV29-1 and TRBJ1-3; D gene uncertain. The V and J ends lost 6 bases and 2 bases respectively, with 17 bases between them. The germline V gene has CDR1 SQVTM and CDR2 ANQGSEA. The length of the CDR3 is 15 residues.

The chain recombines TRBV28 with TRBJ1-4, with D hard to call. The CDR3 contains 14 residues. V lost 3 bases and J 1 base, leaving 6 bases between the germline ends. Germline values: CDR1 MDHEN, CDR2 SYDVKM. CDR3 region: CASSFAGTNEKLFF. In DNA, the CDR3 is TGTGCCAGCAGTTTCGCGGGAACTAATGAAAAACTGTTTTTT.

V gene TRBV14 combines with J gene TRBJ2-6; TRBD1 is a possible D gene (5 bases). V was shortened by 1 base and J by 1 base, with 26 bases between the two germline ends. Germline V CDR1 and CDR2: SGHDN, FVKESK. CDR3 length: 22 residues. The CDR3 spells CASSQALNIPTELSSGANVLTF. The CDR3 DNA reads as TGTGCCAGCAGCCAAGCCTTAAACATTCCGACAGAATTATCGTCTGGGGCCAACGTCCTGACTTTC.

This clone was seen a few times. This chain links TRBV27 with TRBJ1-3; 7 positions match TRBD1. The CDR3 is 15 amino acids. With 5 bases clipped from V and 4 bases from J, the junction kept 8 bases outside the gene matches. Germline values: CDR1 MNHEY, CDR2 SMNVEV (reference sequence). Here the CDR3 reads CASSPLTGSGNTIYF. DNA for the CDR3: TGTGCCAGCAGTCCGCTGACAGGGTCAGGAAACACCATATATTTT.

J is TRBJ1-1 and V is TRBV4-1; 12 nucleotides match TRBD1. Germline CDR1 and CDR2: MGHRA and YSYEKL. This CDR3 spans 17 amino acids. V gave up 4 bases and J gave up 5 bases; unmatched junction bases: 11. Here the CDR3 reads CASSPGTGGLAWTEAFF. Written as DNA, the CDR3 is TGCGCCAGCAGCCCTGGGACAGGGGGCTTGGCGTGGACTGAAGCTTTCTTT.

CDR3 residues: CASRGSVLSNQPQHF. The CDR3 DNA follows: TGTGCCAGTAGGGGCTCCGTCCTTAGCAATCAGCCCCAGCATTTT. This chain uses TRBV19 with TRBJ1-5; D is undetermined. The CDR3 runs to 15 residues. Trimming removed 6 bases at V and 0 bases at J, with 12 bases between. CDR1 is LNHDA and CDR2 is SQIVND in the germline V gene (reference sequence).

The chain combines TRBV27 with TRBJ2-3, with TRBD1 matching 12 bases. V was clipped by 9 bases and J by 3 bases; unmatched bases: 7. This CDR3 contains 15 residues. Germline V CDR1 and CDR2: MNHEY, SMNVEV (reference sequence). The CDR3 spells CASRDRGHNTDTQYF. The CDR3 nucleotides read TGTGCCAGTCGGGACAGGGGGCACAATACAGATACGCAGTATTTT.

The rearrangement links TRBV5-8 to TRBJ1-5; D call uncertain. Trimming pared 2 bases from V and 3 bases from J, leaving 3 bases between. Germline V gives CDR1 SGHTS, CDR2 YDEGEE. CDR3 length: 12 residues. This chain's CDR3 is CASSFSNQPQHF. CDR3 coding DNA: TGTGCCAGCAGCTTTTCCAATCAGCCCCAGCATTTT.

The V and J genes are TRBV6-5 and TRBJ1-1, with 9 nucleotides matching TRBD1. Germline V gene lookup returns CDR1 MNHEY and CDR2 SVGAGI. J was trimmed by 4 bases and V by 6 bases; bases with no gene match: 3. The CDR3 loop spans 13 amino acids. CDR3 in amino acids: CASRKTGGTEAFF. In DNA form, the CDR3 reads TGTGCCAGCAGAAAGACAGGGGGCACTGAAGCTTTCTTT.